The next 28 T cell receptor beta chains were all read from a single sample in a study of cytomegalovirus exposure and HLA in healthy donors. 13 Jbeta primers and 60 Vbeta primers were used for the PCR. The method was immunoSEQ multiplex PCR; TCRdb's version includes in-frame clones alone and lacks a portion of them. In the table there are 160,000 or so clones, over 80% of which are singletons. The sample taken for sequencing was PBMCs. Receptor source: a male donor in good health and CMV-seropositive.

The rearrangement joins TRBV12-5 to TRBJ1-5; 7 bases are shared with TRBD1. The germline V gene encodes CDR1 LGHNT and CDR2 FRNRAP. The CDR3 extends over 13 amino acids. The junction had 3 bases not matched to a gene; V was cut back by 7 bases and J by 3 bases. The CDR3 loop is CASEGAFNQPQHF. The CDR3, as DNA: TGTGCTAGTGAGGGGGCTTTCAATCAGCCCCAGCATTTT. The complete variable domain, with remaining parts taken from reference TRBV12-5 and TRBJ1-5, reads DARVTQTPRHKVTEMGQEVTMRCQPILGHNTVFWYRQTMMQGLELLAYFRNRAPLDDSGMPKDRFSAEMPDATLATLKIQPSEPRDSAVYFCASEGAFNQPQHFGDGTRLSIL.

This chain connects TRBV9 to TRBJ2-3; D unresolved. V lost 1 base and J 1 base, leaving 4 bases between the germline ends. Germline CDR1 and CDR2: SGDLS and YYNGEE. This CDR3 comprises 13 residues. The CDR3 reads CASSVSGTDTQYF. CDR3 DNA: TGTGCCAGCAGCGTATCCGGCACAGATACGCAGTATTTT. The full variable domain, in which reference TRBV9 and TRBJ2-3 provide the parts outside the CDR3, is DSGVTQTPKHLITATGQRVTLRCSPRSGDLSVYWYQQSLDQGLQFLIQYYNGEERAKGNILERFSAQQFPDLHSELNLSSLELGDSALYFCASSVSGTDTQYFGPGTRLTVL.

The CDR3 spells CASSMGRRDTGELFF. In DNA form, the CDR3 reads TGTGCCAGTAGTATGGGGCGGCGTGACACCGGGGAGCTGTTTTTT. This chain links TRBV19 with TRBJ2-2; D might be TRBD1 (5 bases). This CDR3 region has 15 residues. Trimming took 3 bases from V and 3 from J, leaving 11 bases between them. The V gene's germline CDR1 is LNHDA and CDR2 SQIVND (reference sequence). The full variable domain, its missing parts supplied by reference TRBV19 and TRBJ2-2, is DGGITQSPKYLFRKEGQNVTLSCEQNLNHDAMYWYRQDPGQGLRLIYYSQIVNDFQKGDIAEGYSVSREKKESFPLTVTSAQKNPTAFYLCASSMGRRDTGELFFGEGSRLTVL.

V and J are TRBV11-2 and TRBJ2-7, with 11 bases that match TRBD2. Germline loops: CDR1 SGHAT, CDR2 FQNNGV. The CDR3 extends over 15 amino acids. V dropped 0 bases and J dropped 5; count of bases not matched to a gene: 3. CDR3: CASSLDSGRGNEQYF. For the CDR3, the DNA is TGTGCCAGCAGCTTAGATAGCGGGAGGGGTAACGAGCAGTACTTC.

The CDR3 nucleotides are TGTGCCAGCAGCGCTTTACAGGGGCCTGGGACTGAAGCTTTCTTT. This codes for CASSALQGPGTEAFF. The V and J genes are TRBV7-9 and TRBJ1-1; 7 bases align to TRBD1. V was pared by 5 bases and J by 5 bases, with 11 bases of the junction left unmatched. Germline CDR1 and CDR2: SEHNR and FQNEAQ (reference sequence). The CDR3 runs 15 residues.

The chain is built from TRBV9 and TRBJ2-3, with 9 positions matching TRBD2. The CDR3 sequence is 16 residues long. Trimming cost V 0 bases and J 7 bases; bases outside gene matches: 9. CDR1 and CDR2 (germline): SGDLS, YYNGEE. This CDR3 reads CASSVVGSGSFNTQYF. The DNA of the CDR3 is TGTGCCAGCAGCGTAGTTGGTAGCGGGAGTTTTAATACGCAGTATTTT.

This chain connects TRBV18 to TRBJ1-3; a weak D match, TRBD1 (6 bases). V was shortened by 2 bases and J by 0 bases, with 11 bases between the two germline ends. From germline, CDR1 is KGHSH and CDR2 LQKENI. The CDR3 is made up of 16 amino acids. The CDR3 region has the DNA TGTGCCAGCTCACCAGAGGACAGCGGCTCTGGAAACACCATATATTTT. Translating gives CASSPEDSGSGNTIYF.

This clone was seen more than once but under ten times. The chain is built from TRBV9 and TRBJ1-5, with TRBD1 identical over 7 bases. J lost 4 bases, V lost 4 bases, and 5 bases had no gene match. The germline V gene encodes CDR1 SGDLS and CDR2 YYNGEE. This CDR3 region has 14 residues. In DNA, the CDR3 is TGTGCCAGCAGCCCAGGGACAGTGAATCAGCCCCAGCATTTT. This sequence encodes CASSPGTVNQPQHF. Together with reference TRBV9 and TRBJ1-5, the CDR3 gives the full variable domain: DSGVTQTPKHLITATGQRVTLRCSPRSGDLSVYWYQQSLDQGLQFLIQYYNGEERAKGNILERFSAQQFPDLHSELNLSSLELGDSALYFCASSPGTVNQPQHFGDGTRLSIL.

This clone was detected once. The gene calls are TRBV5-1 and TRBJ1-6; maybe TRBD1 (6 bases). The CDR3 spans 15 residues. V was shortened by 0 bases and J by 7 bases, with 11 bases between the two germline ends. Germline lookup yields CDR1 SGHRS and CDR2 YFSETQ. The CDR3 DNA is TGCGCCAGCAGCTTGGACGCAGGGGAGAATTCACCCCTCCACTTT. The encoded protein is CASSLDAGENSPLHF.

The chain is built from TRBV27 and TRBJ1-2; the match to TRBD1 covers 8 bases. V shed 9 bases and J 2 bases; nucleotides not matched to a gene: 8. The CDR3 sequence is 14 residues long. Germline assignment: CDR1 MNHEY and CDR2 SMNVEV (reference sequence). The CDR3: CASKLGQGNYGYTF. The CDR3 DNA sequence: TGTGCCAGTAAGTTAGGACAGGGCAACTATGGCTACACCTTC.

This sequence joins TRBV7-9 and TRBJ1-4; TRBD1 aligns across 10 bases. This CDR3 comprises 18 residues. Germline CDR1 and CDR2: SEHNR and FQNEAQ (reference sequence). The V gene end was trimmed by 1 base and the J gene end by 5 bases; junction bases not matched to a gene: 10. This CDR3 is CASSLGGQGMGHNEKLFF. CDR3 nucleotides: TGTGCCAGCAGCTTAGGGGGACAGGGGATGGGGCACAATGAAAAACTGTTTTTT.

This chain links TRBV5-6 with TRBJ2-1; possibly TRBD2 for D (7 bases). The V and J ends lost 6 bases and 0 bases respectively, with 10 bases between them. The V gene's germline CDR1 is SGHDT and CDR2 YYEEEE. The CDR3 consists of 14 residues. The CDR3 reads CASTGGGSYNEQFF. As DNA, the CDR3 is TGTGCCAGCACGGGGGGCGGCTCCTACAATGAGCAGTTCTTC. Combining the CDR3 with reference TRBV5-6 and TRBJ2-1 gives the whole variable domain DAGVTQSPTHLIKTRGQQVTLRCSPKSGHDTVSWYQQALGQGPQFIFQYYEEEERQRGNFPDRFSGHQFPNYSSELNVNALLLGDSALYLCASTGGGSYNEQFFGPGTRLTVL.

The rearrangement joins TRBV30 to TRBJ1-2; 10 bases line up with TRBD1. V was clipped by 2 bases and J by 4 bases; unmatched bases: 7. Germline V CDR1 and CDR2: GTSNPN, SVGIG (reference sequence). This CDR3 is built from 15 residues. The CDR3 sequence: CAWSSYDRGLYGYTF. CDR3 DNA: TGTGCCTGGAGTTCATATGACAGGGGGCTCTATGGCTACACCTTC.

The rearrangement links TRBV7-2 to TRBJ2-2, with no clear D. Per the germline V gene, CDR1 is SGHTA and CDR2 is FQGNSA. The V and J ends lost 5 bases and 3 bases respectively, with 7 bases between them. The CDR3 has 13 amino acids. CDR3 amino acids: CASSPDYTGELFF. In nucleotides, the CDR3 is TGTGCCAGCAGCCCAGACTACACCGGGGAGCTGTTTTTT. Full variable domain (missing parts from reference TRBV7-2 and TRBJ2-2): GAGVSQSPSNKVTEKGKDVELRCDPISGHTALYWYRQSLGQGLEFLIYFQGNSAPDKSGLPSDRFSAERTGGSVSTLTIQRTQQEDSAVYLCASSPDYTGELFFGEGSRLTVL.

This sequence joins TRBV6-5 and TRBJ1-1; TRBD1 is a possible D gene (6 bases). Per the germline V gene, CDR1 is MNHEY and CDR2 is SVGAGI. The V gene lost 4 bases and the J gene lost 5 bases, with 11 bases spanning the gap. CDR3 length: 13 amino acids. The CDR3 is CASSFLRGTEAFF. For the CDR3, the DNA is TGTGCCAGCAGTTTCCTCAGGGGTACTGAAGCTTTCTTT.

The V call is TRBV30, the J call TRBJ1-4, with D hard to call. Trimming removed 2 bases at V and 6 bases at J, with 10 bases between. The germline gives CDR1 GTSNPN, CDR2 SVGIG (reference sequence). The CDR3 has 13 amino acids. CDR3 loop: CAWSLGGDEKLFF. The CDR3 DNA reads TGTGCCTGGAGTCTGGGAGGTGATGAAAAACTGTTTTTT.

This clone was detected only a few times. The rearrangement joins TRBV21-1 to TRBJ2-7; the table's D call TRBD1 went unverified against the DNA. TRBV21-1 is listed as a pseudogene. This CDR3 spans 13 amino acids. The CDR3 region has the DNA TGTGCCAGCAGCACTTGGGACAGTTACGAGCAGTACTTC. It translates to CASSTWDSYEQYF.

As concerns this clone: The same CDR3 can be traced to other DNA sequences in this sample. The chain carries TRBV5-1 and TRBJ2-7; no clear D. Germline CDR1 reads SGHRS; CDR2 reads YFSETQ. The ends were cut back, 0 bases at V and 0 bases at J, with 13 bases in the middle. The CDR3 spans 16 residues. The CDR3 DNA follows: TGCGCCAGCAGCTTGGCCTCACCGGGTTCCTCCTACGAGCAGTACTTC. Its protein is CASSLASPGSSYEQYF.

This rearrangement joins TRBV5-1 to TRBJ2-7; TRBD1 might be the D (6 bases). The length of the CDR3 is 19 residues. Trimming took off 0 bases at V and 4 bases at J, with 26 bases between the two ends. Germline V lookup: CDR1 SGHRS, CDR2 YFSETQ. The CDR3 DNA sequence: TGCGCCAGCAGCTTGGCCCCAGCAGTGAAGCAGGGGAGCCGGTACGAGCAGTACTTC. This codes for CASSLAPAVKQGSRYEQYF.

This chain uses TRBV7-2 with TRBJ2-1; 10 bases match TRBD2. Trimming took 1 base from V and 7 from J; bases not matched to a gene: 4. Germline loops: CDR1 SGHTA, CDR2 FQGNSA. The CDR3 consists of 15 residues. The CDR3 region has the DNA TGTGCCAGCAGCTTAGATAGCGGGAGGAGGAATGAGCAGTTCTTC. This codes for CASSLDSGRRNEQFF.

The chain joins TRBV4-3 to TRBJ2-7, with D unclear. This CDR3 contains 15 residues. Germline assignment: CDR1 LGHNA and CDR2 YSLEER. Trimming removed 1 base at V and 1 base at J, with 11 bases between. As DNA, the CDR3 is TGCGCCAGCAGCCAAGCCTTAGGAGCGTCCTACGAGCAGTACTTC. It encodes CASSQALGASYEQYF.

The sample holds a few counts of this clone. The gene calls are TRBV5-4 and TRBJ2-7, with 7 nucleotides matching TRBD2. Looked up from germline, CDR1 is SGHNT and CDR2 is YYREEE (reference sequence). This CDR3 spans 15 amino acids. Trimming cost V 0 bases and J 6 bases; bases outside gene matches: 9. CDR3 DNA sequence: TGTGCCAGCAGCTTGGCCGTAGGCGGGAGTGGCGAGCAGTACTTC. It encodes CASSLAVGGSGEQYF. The full variable domain, completed using reference TRBV5-4 and TRBJ2-7, is ETGVTQSPTHLIKTRGQQVTLRCSSQSGHNTVSWYQQALGQGPQFIFQYYREEENGRGNFPPRFSGLQFPNYSSELNVNALELDDSALYLCASSLAVGGSGEQYFGPGTRLTVT.

The rearrangement uses TRBV13 and TRBJ2-1, with 9 bases fitting TRBD2. CDR1 and CDR2 from the germline V gene are PRHDT and FYEKMQ (reference sequence). J was trimmed by 4 bases and V by 4 bases; bases with no gene match: 11. This CDR3 has 17 amino acids. The CDR3 DNA is TGTGCCAGCAGCTCCCGCTGGCTAGCGGGGTCTTACAATGAGCAGTTCTTC. Amino acid sequence: CASSSRWLAGSYNEQFF. The variable domain in full, completed from reference TRBV13 and TRBJ2-1, reads AAGVIQSPRHLIKEKRETATLKCYPIPRHDTVYWYQQGPGQDPQFLISFYEKMQSDKGSIPDRFSAQQFSDYHSELNMSSLELGDSALYFCASSSRWLAGSYNEQFFGPGTRLTVL.

The chain recombines TRBV5-1 with TRBJ2-1, with TRBD2 matching over 13 bases. Unmatched junction bases numbered 6, after V lost 1 base and J lost 8 bases. CDR3 length equals 16 residues. Germline V gene lookup returns CDR1 SGHRS and CDR2 YFSETQ. CDR3 protein: CASSLPGTSGIDEQFF. CDR3 DNA sequence: TGCGCCAGCAGCTTGCCCGGGACTAGCGGGATCGATGAGCAGTTCTTC.

This clone was counted between two and nine times. This chain uses TRBV6-6 with TRBJ2-5; D not certain. V shed 6 bases and J shed 2 bases, with 13 bases lying between them. This CDR3 is 14 amino acids long. CDR1 MNHNY and CDR2 SVGAGI come from the germline V gene (reference sequence). The CDR3 protein is CASRERLRQETQYF. The CDR3, as DNA: TGTGCCAGCAGGGAGAGGTTAAGACAAGAGACCCAGTACTTC.

The chain employs TRBV5-4 and TRBJ1-4; D ambiguous. There are 13 residues in the CDR3. Trimming took 4 bases from V and 8 from J, leaving 12 bases between them. Germline CDR1 SGHNT, CDR2 YYREEE (reference sequence). The CDR3 loop is CASSHDEAEKLFF. The CDR3 region has the DNA TGTGCCAGCAGCCATGACGAGGCCGAAAAACTGTTTTTT. The variable domain in full, completed from reference TRBV5-4 and TRBJ1-4, reads ETGVTQSPTHLIKTRGQQVTLRCSSQSGHNTVSWYQQALGQGPQFIFQYYREEENGRGNFPPRFSGLQFPNYSSELNVNALELDDSALYLCASSHDEAEKLFFGSGTQLSVL.

This chain links TRBV19 with TRBJ2-7; 7 bases agree with TRBD1. CDR3 length: 13 amino acids. V lost 3 bases to trimming and J lost 4 bases; unmatched junction nucleotides: 3. Per germline, CDR1 LNHDA and CDR2 SQIVND (reference sequence). The CDR3 coding sequence is TGTGCCAGTAGTATGGGACAGAAGTACGAGCAGTACTTC. Translating it yields CASSMGQKYEQYF.

This rearrangement joins TRBV4-3 to TRBJ2-3, with unresolved D. Between the trimmed V and J ends, which lost 2 bases and 3 bases, there was a span of 9 bases. The CDR3 length is 14 residues. CDR1 and CDR2 from the germline V gene are LGHNA and YSLEER. This CDR3 reads CASSQLRGTDTQYF. The CDR3 nucleotides read TGCGCCAGCAGCCAACTCCGAGGTACAGATACGCAGTATTTT.